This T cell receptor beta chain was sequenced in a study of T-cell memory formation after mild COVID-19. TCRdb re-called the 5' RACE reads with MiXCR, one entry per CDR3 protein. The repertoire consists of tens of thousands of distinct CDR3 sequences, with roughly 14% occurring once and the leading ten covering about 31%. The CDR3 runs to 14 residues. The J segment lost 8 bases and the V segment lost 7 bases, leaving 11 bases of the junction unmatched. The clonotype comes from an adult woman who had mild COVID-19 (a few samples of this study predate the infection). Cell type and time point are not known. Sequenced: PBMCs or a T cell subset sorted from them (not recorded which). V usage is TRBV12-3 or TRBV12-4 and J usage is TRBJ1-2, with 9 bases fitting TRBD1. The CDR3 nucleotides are TGTGCCAGCAACCCGGGACAGGGATTATGGGGCTACACCTTC. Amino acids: CASNPGQGLWGYTF.